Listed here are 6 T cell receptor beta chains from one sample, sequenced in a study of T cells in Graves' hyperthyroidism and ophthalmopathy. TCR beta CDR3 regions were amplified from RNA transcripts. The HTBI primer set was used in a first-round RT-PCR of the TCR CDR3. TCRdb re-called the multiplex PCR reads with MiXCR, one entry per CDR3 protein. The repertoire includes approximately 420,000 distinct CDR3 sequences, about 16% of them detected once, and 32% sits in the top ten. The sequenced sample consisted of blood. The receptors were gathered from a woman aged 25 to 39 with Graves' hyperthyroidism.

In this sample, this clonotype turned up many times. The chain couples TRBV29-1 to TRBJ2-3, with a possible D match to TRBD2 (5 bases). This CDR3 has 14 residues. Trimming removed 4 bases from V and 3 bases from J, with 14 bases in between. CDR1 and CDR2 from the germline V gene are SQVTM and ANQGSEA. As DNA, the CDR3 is TGCAGCGTTGTCGGCGGGCACCTAACAGATACGCAGTATTTT. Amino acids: CSVVGGHLTDTQYF.

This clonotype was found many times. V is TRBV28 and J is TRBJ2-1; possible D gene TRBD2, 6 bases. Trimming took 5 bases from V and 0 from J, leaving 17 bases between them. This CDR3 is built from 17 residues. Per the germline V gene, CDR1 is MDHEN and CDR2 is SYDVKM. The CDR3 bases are TGTGCCAGCAGTGCCCAAAAACTAGCCAGCTCCTACAATGAGCAGTTCTTC. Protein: CASSAQKLASSYNEQFF.

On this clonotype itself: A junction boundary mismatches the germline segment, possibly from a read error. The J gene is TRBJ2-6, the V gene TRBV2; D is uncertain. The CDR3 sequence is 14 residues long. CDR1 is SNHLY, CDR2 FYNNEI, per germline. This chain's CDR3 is CSSSYISGANVLTF. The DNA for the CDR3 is TGTTCCAGCAGTTACATCTCTGGGGCCAACGTCCTGACTTTC.

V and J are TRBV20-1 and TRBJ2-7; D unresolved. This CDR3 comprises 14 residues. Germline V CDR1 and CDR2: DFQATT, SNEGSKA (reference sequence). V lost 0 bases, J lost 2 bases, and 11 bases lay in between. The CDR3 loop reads CSARDTGNAYEQYF. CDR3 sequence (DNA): TGCAGTGCTAGAGATACGGGCAATGCCTACGAGCAGTACTTC.

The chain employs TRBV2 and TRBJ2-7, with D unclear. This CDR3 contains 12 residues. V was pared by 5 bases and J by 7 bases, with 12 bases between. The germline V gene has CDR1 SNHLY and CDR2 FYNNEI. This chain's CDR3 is CASSRKGYEQYF. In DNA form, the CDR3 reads TGTGCCAGCAGTAGGAAAGGGTATGAGCAGTACTTC.

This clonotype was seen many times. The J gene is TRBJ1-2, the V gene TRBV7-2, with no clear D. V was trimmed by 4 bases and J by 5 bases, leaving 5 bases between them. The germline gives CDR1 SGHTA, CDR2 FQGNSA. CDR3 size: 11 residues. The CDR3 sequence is CASSSSYGYTF. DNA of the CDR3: TGTGCCAGCAGCTCGTCGTATGGCTACACCTTC.